This T cell receptor beta chain is drawn from a study of cytomegalovirus exposure and HLA in healthy donors. General observations from the study: Prior analysis indicated that the majority of TCR beta V segments exhibited productivity approximately 87% or approximately 30% of the time. CMV antigen specificity was confirmed in vitro for a few CMV-associated chains.

Donors were nominally healthy when sampled, though unrecorded immune exposures were likely. In the case of this clone: No antigen is known for it.

60 Vbeta and 13 Jbeta primers were used in PCR. Generated by immunoSEQ multiplex PCR, the TCRdb table keeps only in-frame clones and is missing some. The sample comprises around 130,000 clones, 70% to 85% of which are singletons, and approximately 2.6% rests with the top ten. J was trimmed by 5 bases and V by 2 bases; bases with no gene match: 3. This CDR3 has 14 residues. Germline CDR1 is MNHEY and CDR2 is SVGAGI. This receptor was taken from a boy aged 2 to 10 in good health and CMV-seronegative. Sequencing was carried out using PBMCs. The chain recombines TRBV6-5 with TRBJ1-1; TRBD1 aligns across 9 bases. CDR3 nucleotide sequence: TGTGCCAGCAGTTACCACAGGGGGCTGACTGAAGCTTTCTTT. The encoded protein is CASSYHRGLTEAFF.